This T cell receptor beta chain was sequenced in a study of blood T cell repertoires in COVID-19. Study-level background: In each case, the material was cDNA or gDNA derived from T cells, B-cell-depleted T cells, or PBMCs.

TCRdb keeps only in-frame clones here, not all; method: immunoSEQ multiplex PCR. The sample has some 190,000 clones, 88% seen once. J gave up 6 bases and V 4 bases, and 8 bases lay outside the gene matches. Germline lookup yields CDR1 SGDLS and CDR2 YYNGEE. The CDR3 consists of 17 residues. This rearrangement joins TRBV9 to TRBJ2-1; 15 nucleotides agree with TRBD2. What was sequenced was peripheral blood. The clonotype originates from a man aged 18 to 30 with active or convalescent COVID-19. The CDR3 region has the DNA TGTGCCAGCAGCCCGAGGAAGGGACTAGCGGGAGGCAATGAGCAGTTCTTC. Encoded protein: CASSPRKGLAGGNEQFF.